Listed below are T cell receptor beta chains from one sample, sequenced in a study of OX40 agonist ivuxolimab in advanced cancers. The assay was immunoSEQ multiplex PCR, and TCRdb's table has in-frame clones only and misses some. The top ten hold 10% to 15% of the sample, which has more than 40,000 clones, around 91% seen once. Sequenced material: CD4+ or CD8+ T cells sorted from blood, taken in a trial of the OX40 agonist ivuxolimab. The receptor set was obtained from an adult with an advanced solid tumor such as melanoma, head and neck, liver or kidney cancer. Both conserved end residues are part of each CDR3. The order of the fields is V gene, CDR3 length, CDR3 protein.

>TRBV19|18
CASSTYLRTVDMIGEQYF
>TRBV11-1|13
CASSPDNRETQYF
>TRBV27|14
CASSQAPVNNEQFF
>TRBV13|15
CASSSLGHSNTEAFF
>TRBV9|15
CASTGASGSYNEQFF
>TRBV6-1|16
CASSEEQGQGYNEQFF
>TRBV7-9|15
CASSVGPTASETQYF
>TRBV2|13
CASSEIGSDTQYF
>TRBV19|17
CASTGTGPAATNEKLFF
>TRBV7-9|15
CASSLRRGPTNEQFF
>TRBV28|13
CASSLFSGYEQYF
>TRBV5-6|19
CASSPMGLAVNQGSYEQYF
>TRBV9|15
CASSVAVGGRYEQYF
>TRBV7-2|16
CASSLLGAGSTDTQYF
>TRBV19|16
CASSVGQGAWNQPQHF
>TRBV6-1|16
CASSGGLAYTTGELFF
>TRBV7-9|14
CASSSDWRLNEQYF
>TRBV7-9|16
CASSLGVGGTGNTIYF
>TRBV5-6|15
CASSWLAGEGYEQYF
>TRBV30|17
CAWSVSVGHGITGELFF
>TRBV11-2|14
CASSLVAGTDTQYF
>TRBV19|14
CASRGGGGTGELFF
>TRBV30|14
CAWSRQSSGNTIYF
>TRBV6-1|15
CASSEDEGWDTEAFF
>TRBV27|15
CASSLRTGGRNEQFF
>TRBV21-1|16
CASRGSTSGRADTQYF
>TRBV7-9|15
CASSPLTGRQETQYF
>TRBV5-1|16
CASSLYTGEIRDTQYF
>TRBV7-6|15
CASSLASGGGETQYF
>TRBV4-1|16
CASSPRVVGSTGELFF
>TRBV5-4|12
CASSRDSYEQYF
>TRBV28|16
CASSFRDRGLAGEQFF
>TRBV6-5|13
CASSDLGGGELFF
>TRBV30|14
CAWSGGGGADEQFF
>TRBV5-4|12
CASSLTGNEQYF
>TRBV2|15
CASISFPQSSYEQYF
>TRBV14|16
CASSQPFDRGIHEQYF
>TRBV4-1|14
CASSLPEGQQEAFF
>TRBV6-5|15
CASSYEGQGGDIQYF
>TRBV6-5|15
CASSYLPRSGNEQFF
>TRBV9|21
CASSVPTSDLPSTSGEETQYF
>TRBV9|15
CASSPGTGGPDTQYF
>TRBV19|16
CASSIDATGDTGELFF
>TRBV28|11
CASGAGDEQFF
>TRBV7-9|17
CASSYPRRQGAVEKLFF
>TRBV19|17
CASTHLSGAGYLYGYTF
>TRBV4-1|15
CASSQLHRVTPGAFF
>TRBV27|14
CASSSAGLSYEQYF
>TRBV27|15
CASSLRPGVVYGYTF
>TRBV19|14
CASRKQGGTYEQYF
>TRBV27|14
CASSSITGNYGYTF
>TRBV2|16
CAREGLAGGSGNEQFF
>TRBV21-1|14
CASSKCGETDTQYF
>TRBV4-1|13
CASSQSLYNEQFF